This T cell receptor beta chain was sequenced for a study of blood T cell repertoires in COVID-19. The wider study: The samples span acute and convalescent COVID-19 from the United States, Italy and Spain.

CDR3 size: 11 residues. CDR1 is MDHEN, CDR2 SYDVKM, per germline. Trimming removed 7 bases from V and 0 bases from J, with 3 bases in between. Data came from immunoSEQ multiplex PCR; TCRdb stores just in-frame clones and leaves some out. The profile shows tens of thousands of clones, 90% of them singletons. The rearrangement joins TRBV28 to TRBJ1-1; no definite D call. The sequencing input was peripheral blood. This sequence was found in a man aged 40-49 years with acute or convalescent COVID-19. In DNA, the CDR3 is TGTGCCAGCATAGTGAACACTGAAGCTTTCTTT. Translating gives CASIVNTEAFF.